This T cell receptor (beta chain) was sequenced for a study of cytomegalovirus exposure and HLA in healthy donors (dated by TCRdb to 2017 to 2019). In the study overall: A later analysis indicated that the roughly 120 validation repertoires were generated on the platform also employed for the approximately 700 repertoires of the first cohort. A separate validation cohort of 90 to 150 different subjects was used in addition to the roughly 670-subject first cohort. The aim of the study was to test whether cataloging public T cell receptors could identify signatures of past pathogen exposure. To predict cytomegalovirus infection status, the study combined high-throughput TCR immunosequencing, statistical association of individual TCRs with disease status, and machine learning. The paper as a whole reports these results and caveats: The authors suggested that the approach could potentially be extended to other disease states and immunological phenotypes. Across donors, most TCR sequences were observed very rarely, whereas some public TCRs were present in many individuals. In both the original and validation cohorts, the classifier was reported to diagnose cytomegalovirus status with high specificity and sensitivity. The study listed 150 to 200 TCR beta chains as associated with cytomegalovirus. In a later analysis, TCRs clustered in the first cohort were found to also tend to co-occur in the 110 or so validation repertoires, with approximately 95% of cluster scores above 0. In vitro tests confirmed that a few of the cytomegalovirus-associated TCR beta chains recognize cytomegalovirus antigens. A later analysis lacked HLA typing for the validation cohort, so it scored co-occurrence in that cohort across all 110 or so repertoires.

The donors belonged to the validation cohort of approximately 130 subjects, which was separate from the approximately 660-subject first cohort. The library was prepared using the immunoSEQ multiplex PCR assay. The original methods were these. A statistical classification framework was developed to diagnose cytomegalovirus status using the catalog of TCR beta chain sequences. TCRdb re-hosts the immuneACCESS table, in-frame sequences only. Its copies lack some clones; in the studies checked, an unresolved V gene accounts for under half of them, and the cause for the rest is not known. Clone size and V and J calls were adopted from that table, with D and trimming inferred from the DNA. In this sample the table shows about 160,000 clones, approximately 87% of which occur a single time. Of the sample, around 5% falls within the top ten clones. A remark on this clone: Its binding antigen is unknown. No much larger clonotype is one base removed from it; base qualities were not supplied.

The germline V gene (reference sequence) provides CDR1 GTSNPN and CDR2 SVGIG. The CDR3 spans 15 residues, from the cysteine through the phenylalanine. Kept here is only the CDR3 DNA, which spans 45 bases and is read in frame from base 1. At the junction V is shortened by 5 bases and J by 1 base, with 17 bases in between. The chain employs TRBV30 and TRBJ2-5; the D gene is not confidently resolved. The sequenced material came from PBMCs. The source is a woman aged 25 to 39 in good health and CMV-seronegative. The nucleotide sequence reads as follows: TGTGCCTGGGGCCCAGGTAGGGCCGGCCAAGAGACCCAGTACTTC. Translation gives CAWGPGRAGQETQYF.